A single sample is the source of the 14 T cell receptor beta chains below, sequenced in a study of shared clonotypes between healthy human individuals. Assay: immunoSEQ multiplex PCR; the TCRdb copy retains only in-frame clones and omits some. The sample holds around 2,000,000 clones, approximately 95% seen once. Source material: naive CD4+ T cells sorted from blood. This sample's subset: CD45RA+ positively selected. The source of these receptors is a man between 18 and 35 years old in good health.

This sequence joins TRBV7-9 and TRBJ2-4; 7 positions match TRBD1. Germline lookup yields CDR1 SEHNR and CDR2 FQNEAQ (reference sequence). The CDR3 is made up of 15 amino acids. V was pared by 5 bases and J by 0 bases, with 4 bases of the junction left unmatched. CDR3 sequence: CASSLDRVAKNIQYF. The CDR3 DNA reads TGTGCCAGCAGCCTAGACAGGGTAGCCAAAAACATTCAGTACTTC.

Of note for this clone: One junction end does not reproduce the germline sequence, and a read error may be involved. This sequence joins TRBV11-2 and TRBJ2-3, with 15 positions matching TRBD2. CDR1 and CDR2 from the germline V gene are SGHAT and FQNNGV. CDR3 length: 18 amino acids. DNA of the CDR3: TGTGCTAGCAGGAAAGGACTAGCGGGGGGGCGCCCCACAGATACGCAGTATTTT. Its translation: CASRKGLAGGRPTDTQYF.

The chain recombines TRBV7-9 with TRBJ2-1; D gene uncertain. CDR3 length: 15 residues. Germline lookup yields CDR1 SEHNR and CDR2 FQNEAQ (reference sequence). V dropped 2 bases and J dropped 7 bases, with 15 bases sitting between them. The CDR3 loop is CASSLRKGNENEQFF. The CDR3 nucleotides are TGTGCCAGCAGCTTACGCAAGGGCAATGAGAATGAGCAGTTCTTC.

The table lists this clone with a few counts. V usage is TRBV6-5 and J usage is TRBJ2-3; 7 bases map to TRBD2. V trimming: 6 bases; J trimming: 7 bases; junction bases outside the gene matches: 10. In germline, CDR1 is MNHEY, CDR2 SVGAGI. This CDR3 has 14 residues. The DNA for the CDR3 is TGTGCCAGCAGCCTGGGGGGAGGGGTCAATACGCAGTATTTT. Residues: CASSLGGGVNTQYF.

This chain uses TRBV6-6 with TRBJ2-7, with TRBD1 matching 8 bases. Germline-derived CDR1 and CDR2 are MNHNY and SVGAGI (reference sequence). The CDR3 runs to 15 residues. V trimming: 5 bases; J trimming: 0 bases; junction bases outside the gene matches: 6. CDR3 bases: TGTGCCAGCAGTACAAGACAGGGGCCCTCCTACGAGCAGTACTTC. Encoded protein: CASSTRQGPSYEQYF.

As concerns this clone: Other DNA sequences in the same sample also yield this CDR3. The chain carries TRBV19 and TRBJ1-2, with a tentative D call TRBD1 (6 bases). Trimming removed 5 bases from V and 3 bases from J, with 10 bases in between. The CDR3 consists of 13 residues. The germline V gene has CDR1 LNHDA and CDR2 SQIVND (reference sequence). Here the CDR3 DNA reads TGTGCCAGTAGTCCACAGGGTGACTATGGCTACACCTTC. It specifies CASSPQGDYGYTF.

This chain links TRBV19 with TRBJ2-1; the D is unclear. This CDR3 contains 14 residues. Trimming removed 5 bases from V and 6 bases from J, with 14 bases in between. Looked up from germline, CDR1 is LNHDA and CDR2 is SQIVND (reference sequence). The CDR3, as DNA: TGTGCCAGTAGTCGCGAAAGGGTCGGCAATGAGCAGTTCTTC. Its translation is CASSRERVGNEQFF.

The J gene is TRBJ2-7, the V gene TRBV5-5, with 11 positions matching TRBD2. CDR3 length equals 15 residues. V trimming: 4 bases; J trimming: 1 base; junction bases outside the gene matches: 4. The V gene's germline CDR1 is SGHKS and CDR2 YYEKEE (reference sequence). The CDR3 loop reads CASSHGTSGSYEQYF. The CDR3 nucleotides are TGTGCCAGCAGCCACGGGACTAGCGGATCCTACGAGCAGTACTTC.

The chain recombines TRBV30 with TRBJ2-7; 7 bases match TRBD2. The CDR3 runs to 15 residues. Germline V CDR1 and CDR2: GTSNPN, SVGIG (reference sequence). V shed 1 base, J shed 1 base, and the junction held 7 bases outside the gene matches. CDR3 residues: CAWSGEGVGSYEQYF. CDR3 DNA: TGTGCCTGGAGTGGGGAGGGCGTGGGATCCTACGAGCAGTACTTC.

This chain connects TRBV5-4 to TRBJ2-7; no clear D gene. Germline CDR1 SGHNT, CDR2 YYREEE (reference sequence). This CDR3 comprises 15 residues. The V gene lost 4 bases and the J gene lost 5 bases, with 19 bases spanning the gap. CDR3 region: CASSDGLQKGDEQYF. The CDR3 DNA follows: TGTGCCAGCAGCGACGGGTTGCAGAAGGGCGACGAGCAGTACTTC.

A single count supports this clone. The chain couples TRBV5-1 to TRBJ1-3; no clear D. Germline CDR1 is SGHRS and CDR2 is YFSETQ. This CDR3 contains 16 residues. V shed 0 bases and J shed 0 bases, with 10 bases lying between them. Here the CDR3 DNA reads TGCGCCAGCAGCTTGGGAGTCTTAAGCTCTGGAAACACCATATATTTT. This translates into CASSLGVLSSGNTIYF.

V gene TRBV10-3 combines with J gene TRBJ1-6, with TRBD1 as a possible D gene (5 bases). The ends were cut back, 4 bases at V and 10 bases at J, with 14 bases in the middle. From germline, CDR1 is ENHRY and CDR2 SYGVKD. The CDR3 totals 14 residues. CDR3 amino acids: CAISVGQGKSPLHF. DNA for the CDR3: TGTGCCATCAGTGTGGGGCAGGGAAAATCACCCCTCCACTTT.

The CDR3 DNA follows: TGCGCCAGCAGCTTAGGGAGGGAAAGATCACCCCTCCACTTT. This gives the protein CASSLGRERSPLHF. V and J are TRBV5-1 and TRBJ1-6, with unresolved D. V was clipped by 2 bases and J by 10 bases, with 13 bases between them. Germline values: CDR1 SGHRS, CDR2 YFSETQ. The CDR3 totals 14 residues.

This clone was picked up one time. This chain links TRBV6-5 with TRBJ2-7, with 11 bases identical to TRBD2. With 4 bases clipped from V and 2 bases from J, the junction kept 7 bases outside the gene matches. From germline, CDR1 is MNHEY and CDR2 SVGAGI. The CDR3 is made up of 16 amino acids. CDR3 protein: CASSLGGTSGTYEQYF. The CDR3, as DNA: TGTGCCAGCAGTTTGGGTGGGACTAGCGGAACCTACGAGCAGTACTTC.